This T cell receptor (beta chain) was obtained from a study of blood T cell repertoires in COVID-19. Using immunoSEQ multiplex PCR, the repertoire was profiled, and TCRdb retains in-frame clones only, with some absent. The data contain 53,000 or so clones, just over 85% of them singletons. CDR1 and CDR2 (germline): SGHTA, FQGNSA. Between the trimmed V and J ends, which lost 5 bases and 0 bases, there was a span of 16 bases. This CDR3 is built from 16 residues. This TCR was recovered from a man between 65 and 79 years old with active COVID-19. Sequencing used peripheral blood. V gene TRBV7-2 combines with J gene TRBJ2-5; TRBD1 is a possible D gene (8 bases). The CDR3 loop is CASSQGQGGYQETQYF. The CDR3 DNA follows: TGTGCCAGCAGCCAAGGACAGGGAGGGTACCAAGAGACCCAGTACTTC.